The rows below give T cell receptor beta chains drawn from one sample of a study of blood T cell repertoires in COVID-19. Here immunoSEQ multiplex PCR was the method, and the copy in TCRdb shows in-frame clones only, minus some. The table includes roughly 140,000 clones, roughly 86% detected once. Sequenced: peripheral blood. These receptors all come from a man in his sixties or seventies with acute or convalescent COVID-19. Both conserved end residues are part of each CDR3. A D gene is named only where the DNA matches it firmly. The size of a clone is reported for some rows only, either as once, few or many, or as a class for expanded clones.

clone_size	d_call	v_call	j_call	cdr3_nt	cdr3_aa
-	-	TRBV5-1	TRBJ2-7	TGCGCCAGCAGCTTGTCAGTTTTGACAGCCAAACCCTCCTACGAGCAGTACTTC	CASSLSVLTAKPSYEQYF
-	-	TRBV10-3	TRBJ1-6	TGTGCCATCAGTGCGGAGGGAACACCCCTCCACTTT	CAISAEGTPLHF
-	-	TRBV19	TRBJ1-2	TGTGCCAGTAGGGAGGGAAATGGCTACACCTTC	CASREGNGYTF
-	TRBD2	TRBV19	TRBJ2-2	TGTGCCAGTAGTATCCTAGCGGGAACGAACACCGGGGAGCTGTTTTTT	CASSILAGTNTGELFF
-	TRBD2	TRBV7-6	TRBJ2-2	TGTGCCAGCAGCATGGGACTAGCGGGGATCTCTACCGGGGAGCTGTTTTTT	CASSMGLAGISTGELFF
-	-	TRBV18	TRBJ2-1	TGTGCCAGCTCACCACCGGGACATCAGGTGGGCGAGCAGTTCTTC	CASSPPGHQVGEQFF
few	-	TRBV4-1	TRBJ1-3	TGCGCCAGCAGCTACGGGACTCCTGGAAACACCATATATTTT	CASSYGTPGNTIYF
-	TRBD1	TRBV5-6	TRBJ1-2	TGTGCCAGCAGCGTCAACAGGGGGCAGTATGGCTACACCTTC	CASSVNRGQYGYTF
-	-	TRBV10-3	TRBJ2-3	TGTGCCATCAGTGAGGCCGACACACGCACAGATACGCAGTATTTT	CAISEADTRTDTQYF
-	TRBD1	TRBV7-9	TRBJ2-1	TGTGCCAGCAGCTTAGGCCCGGACAGGGATTACAATGAGCAGTTCTTC	CASSLGPDRDYNEQFF
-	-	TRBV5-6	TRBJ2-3	TGTGCCAGCAGCTTGCTTACTAGCACGCATACGCAGTATTTT	CASSLLTSTHTQYF
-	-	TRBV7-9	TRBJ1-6	TGTGCCAGCTTAGGGGCCTCCTATAATTCACCCCTCCACTTT	CASLGASYNSPLHF
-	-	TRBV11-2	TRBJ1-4	TGTGCCAGCAGCTTAGGACAGGATAATGAAAAACTGTTTTTT	CASSLGQDNEKLFF
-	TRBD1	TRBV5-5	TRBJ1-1	TGTGCCAGCAGGGACAGGGGGCTGAACACTGAAGCTTTCTTT	CASRDRGLNTEAFF
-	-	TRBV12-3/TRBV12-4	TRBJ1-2	TGTGCCAGCAGTTCTATCGTTGAGGCTGGCTACACCTTC	CASSSIVEAGYTF
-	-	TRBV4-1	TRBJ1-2	TGCGCCAGCAGCCAAGAGACAGGCGAACTCCCCTCGGGCTACACCTTC	CASSQETGELPSGYTF
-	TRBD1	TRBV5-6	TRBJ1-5	TGTGCCAGCAGCTTGACTCAGGGGGGAGGTAATCAGCCCCAGCATTTT	CASSLTQGGGNQPQHF